The 25 T cell receptor beta chains presented below share a single source sample, sequenced in a study of T cell repertoires in cytomegalovirus infection (dated by TCRdb to between 2018 and 2021). The sequencer was an Illumina HiSeq 1500. In-frame beta chains were kept once TCRdb had trimmed the public reads at Q25 with fastp and called clones with MiXCR. Rows with a matching CDR3 protein are joined into one entry that keeps the most common DNA and genes. Within this sample are roughly 230,000 distinct CDR3 sequences, with 6.5% of them counted one time only. The top ten hold around 6.5% of the sample. Sequencing was carried out using PBMCs. These receptors originate from a human donor in good health (CMV status not recorded). Some clones in this sample may be carry-over from other donors' samples.

At least ten counts were recorded for this clonotype. The chain uses TRBV2 and TRBJ2-1; tentatively, D is TRBD1 (5 bases). V lost 4 bases to trimming and J lost 9 bases, with 25 bases between them. The CDR3 loop spans 17 amino acids. CDR1 SNHLY and CDR2 FYNNEI come from the germline V gene. The CDR3 here is CASSVGASGSHNGEQFF. CDR3 nucleotide sequence: TGTGCCAGCAGTGTTGGGGCTTCGGGCTCGCACAATGGTGAGCAGTTCTTC.

This chain connects TRBV20-1 to TRBJ1-4, with unresolved D. Trimming took 3 bases from V and 7 from J, leaving 9 bases between them. There are 12 residues in the CDR3. The germline V gene encodes CDR1 DFQATT and CDR2 SNEGSKA (reference sequence). The CDR3 coding sequence is TGCAGTGCTAGCCGAGGAGGTGAAAAACTGTTTTTT. Translation: CSASRGGEKLFF.

This clonotype has more than one count but fewer than ten. This chain connects TRBV2 to TRBJ1-1; D unresolved. The germline V gene encodes CDR1 SNHLY and CDR2 FYNNEI. V dropped 7 bases and J dropped 1 base, with 13 bases sitting between them. CDR3 length equals 14 residues. The CDR3 region is CASTHKVKNTEAFF. In DNA form, the CDR3 reads TGTGCCAGCACCCACAAAGTCAAGAACACTGAAGCTTTCTTT.

This clonotype was counted many times. This chain joins TRBV30 and TRBJ1-1; D remains unclear. CDR3 length: 14 amino acids. The germline CDR1 and CDR2 sequences are GTSNPN and SVGIG (reference sequence). V shed 1 base and J shed 4 bases, with 13 bases lying between them. The CDR3 sequence: CAWSGESATTEAFF. The CDR3 bases are TGTGCCTGGAGTGGGGAGTCGGCGACCACTGAAGCTTTCTTT.

In its sample, this clonotype was seen many times. This chain links TRBV7-2 with TRBJ2-3, with TRBD2 matching 13 bases. The V gene's germline CDR1 is SGHTA and CDR2 FQGNSA. The CDR3 has 19 amino acids. Trimming cost V 5 bases and J 0 bases; bases outside gene matches: 11. CDR3 DNA sequence: TGTGCCAGCAGCCCGATTTCACTAGCGGGGGGGCACAGCACAGATACGCAGTATTTT. Its protein is CASSPISLAGGHSTDTQYF.

The V gene is TRBV20-1, the J gene TRBJ2-6; D unresolved. The CDR3 spans 12 residues. Trimming stripped 1 base from V and 13 bases from J, with 11 bases between. Germline V lookup: CDR1 DFQATT, CDR2 SNEGSKA (reference sequence). The CDR3 here is CSARAETRVLTF. The CDR3 coding sequence is TGCAGTGCTAGAGCTGAAACACGTGTCCTGACTTTC.

This clonotype has ten or more counts. The chain links TRBV20-1 to TRBJ2-5; the match to TRBD1 covers 9 bases. The CDR3 has 13 amino acids. Germline loops: CDR1 DFQATT, CDR2 SNEGSKA (reference sequence). The V and J ends lost 6 bases and 4 bases, in that order; junction bases with no gene match: 6. CDR3 amino acids: CSAPTGGAETQYF. CDR3 coding DNA: TGCAGTGCCCCGACAGGGGGAGCAGAGACCCAGTACTTC.

This clonotype was detected many times. This chain links TRBV5-4 with TRBJ2-2, with D possibly matching TRBD2 (5 bases). The CDR3 has 11 residues. Per germline, CDR1 SGHNT and CDR2 YYREEE (reference sequence). The V and J ends lost 9 bases and 8 bases respectively, with 11 bases between them. The CDR3 DNA sequence: TGTGCCACCAGACTATCGGGGGAGCTGTTTTTT. Translating it yields CATRLSGELFF.

This chain uses TRBV20-1 with TRBJ1-5; D is unclear. This CDR3 has 15 amino acids. Germline CDR1 reads DFQATT; CDR2 reads SNEGSKA (reference sequence). V gave up 6 bases and J gave up 0 bases, with 15 bases separating them. The CDR3: CSATLPLSSNQPQHF. CDR3 DNA sequence: TGCAGTGCAACTCTCCCTCTATCTAGCAATCAGCCCCAGCATTTT.

This clonotype was recorded many times. The chain links TRBV7-2 to TRBJ2-7; 8 positions agree with TRBD1. The CDR3 is 14 residues long. Trimming cost V 4 bases and J 5 bases; bases outside gene matches: 7. Germline CDR1 is SGHTA and CDR2 is FQGNSA. CDR3 loop: CASSWTGTQDEQYF. Here the CDR3 DNA reads TGTGCCAGCAGCTGGACAGGGACCCAGGACGAGCAGTACTTC.

This clonotype turned up a few times. Here the CDR3 DNA reads TGTGCCAGCAGCTTGGCGCTGGGGACTAAGGACACTGAAGCTTTCTTT. Translation gives CASSLALGTKDTEAFF. The rearrangement joins TRBV5-4 to TRBJ1-1; D possibly corresponds to TRBD1 (5 bases). Trimming stripped 0 bases from V and 3 bases from J, with 15 bases between. The CDR3 consists of 16 residues. Germline V gene lookup returns CDR1 SGHNT and CDR2 YYREEE (reference sequence).

Only a few counts were recorded for this clonotype. V and J are TRBV5-1 and TRBJ2-5; 8 nucleotides line up with TRBD2. Germline loops: CDR1 SGHRS, CDR2 YFSETQ. With V trimmed by 3 bases and J by 5 bases, 6 bases remained unmatched. CDR3 length: 14 residues. CDR3 residues: CASSWGTSGETQYF. CDR3 DNA sequence: TGCGCCAGCAGCTGGGGGACTAGTGGGGAGACCCAGTACTTC. Full variable domain (outside the CDR3, taken from reference TRBV5-1 and TRBJ2-5): KAGVTQTPRYLIKTRGQQVTLSCSPISGHRSVSWYQQTPGQGLQFLFEYFSETQRNKGNFPGRFSGRQFSNSRSEMNVSTLELGDSALYLCASSWGTSGETQYFGPGTRLLVL.

This clonotype has a handful of counts. CDR3 bases: TGTGCCAGTAGCCCCGAGAGCACAGATACGCAGTATTTT. The encoded protein is CASSPESTDTQYF. The V call is TRBV19, the J call TRBJ2-3; D not resolved. CDR3 length equals 13 residues. Germline CDR1 and CDR2: LNHDA and SQIVND (reference sequence). Trimming stripped 6 bases from V and 0 bases from J, with 7 bases between.

In this sample, this clonotype turned up many times. The chain recombines TRBV5-6 with TRBJ1-4; D remains unclear. The germline gives CDR1 SGHDT, CDR2 YYEEEE. Trimming cost V 3 bases and J 5 bases, with 8 bases left between them. This CDR3 is built from 13 residues. The CDR3 here is CASSSGRNEKLFF. The CDR3 DNA follows: TGTGCCAGCAGCTCCGGAAGGAATGAAAAACTGTTTTTT. Full variable domain (outside the CDR3, taken from reference TRBV5-6 and TRBJ1-4): DAGVTQSPTHLIKTRGQQVTLRCSPKSGHDTVSWYQQALGQGPQFIFQYYEEEERQRGNFPDRFSGHQFPNYSSELNVNALLLGDSALYLCASSSGRNEKLFFGSGTQLSVL.

This clonotype was observed many times. The chain uses TRBV7-2 and TRBJ2-1; possible D gene TRBD1, 5 bases. Germline assignment: CDR1 SGHTA and CDR2 FQGNSA. The V end lost 1 base, the J end lost 0 bases, and 13 bases lay between the germline ends. This CDR3 has 17 residues. CDR3 protein: CASSLVGAESSYNEQFF. DNA of the CDR3: TGTGCCAGCAGCTTAGTTGGGGCCGAGAGCTCCTACAATGAGCAGTTCTTC.

This clonotype was seen a handful of times. The V call is TRBV2, the J call TRBJ1-3; D gene unclear. With 7 bases removed from V and 2 bases from J, the gap between germline ends came to 6 bases. The length of the CDR3 is 12 residues. In germline, CDR1 is SNHLY, CDR2 FYNNEI. The CDR3 DNA follows: TGTGCCAGCACGGAGGCTGGAAACACCATATATTTT. Translating it yields CASTEAGNTIYF.

In this sample, this clonotype turned up a few times. The chain employs TRBV29-1 and TRBJ2-5; 7 bases map to TRBD1. Germline values: CDR1 SQVTM, CDR2 ANQGSEA. Unmatched junction bases numbered 7, after V lost 2 bases and J lost 4 bases. This CDR3 comprises 14 residues. CDR3 bases: TGCAGCGTTGAAAGGACAGGAGGTGGAGAGACCCAGTACTTC. It yields the protein CSVERTGGGETQYF.

Many counts were recorded for this clonotype. This chain links TRBV5-1 with TRBJ1-5, with D possibly being TRBD1 (6 bases). The CDR3 is 12 residues long. Germline V lookup: CDR1 SGHRS, CDR2 YFSETQ. The V and J ends lost 0 bases and 8 bases respectively, with 6 bases between them. This CDR3 reads CASSLEGEPQHF. The CDR3 coding sequence is TGCGCCAGCAGCTTGGAGGGGGAGCCCCAGCATTTT.

Many counts were recorded for this clonotype. V usage is TRBV5-8 and J usage is TRBJ2-5; D remains ambiguous. CDR1 is SGHTS, CDR2 YDEGEE, per germline. Trimming removed 9 bases from V and 5 bases from J, with 14 bases in between. The CDR3 is made up of 12 amino acids. The CDR3 sequence is CATAGVGETQYF. The CDR3 nucleotides are TGTGCCACCGCTGGCGTAGGGGAGACCCAGTACTTC. The whole variable domain, remainder taken from reference TRBV5-8 and TRBJ2-5, is EAGVTQSPTHLIKTRGQQATLRCSPISGHTSVYWYQQALGLGLQFLLWYDEGEERNRGNFPPRFSGRQFPNYSSELNVNALELEDSALYLCATAGVGETQYFGPGTRLLVL.

This clonotype turned up a few times. The genes are TRBV11-2 and TRBJ2-7, with TRBD1 matching 9 bases. The V segment lost 6 bases and the J segment 2 bases; nucleotides outside the gene matches: 5. The CDR3 is made up of 14 amino acids. Looked up from germline, CDR1 is SGHAT and CDR2 is FQNNGV. Here the CDR3 DNA reads TGTGCCAGCAGTCCGGGACAGGGTACCTACGAGCAGTACTTC. This sequence encodes CASSPGQGTYEQYF.

This clonotype occurred many times. The chain has TRBV24-1 and TRBJ2-5, with a tentative D call TRBD2 (5 bases). CDR1 and CDR2 from the germline V gene are KGHDR and SFDVKD. The V and J ends lost 3 bases and 2 bases respectively, with 9 bases between them. The CDR3 is 14 residues long. The CDR3 reads CATSDPSGQETQYF. DNA for the CDR3: TGTGCCACCAGTGATCCAAGCGGTCAAGAGACCCAGTACTTC.

This clonotype was counted many times. The chain joins TRBV7-2 to TRBJ2-1, with a possible D match to TRBD2 (5 bases). The CDR3 is 13 amino acids. Germline lookup yields CDR1 SGHTA and CDR2 FQGNSA. V was cut by 5 bases and J by 3 bases, with 8 bases left in between. The CDR3 bases are TGTGCCAGCAGCAACGGGATCTACAATGAGCAGTTCTTC. Protein product: CASSNGIYNEQFF.

This clonotype was recorded at least ten times. The V and J genes are TRBV6-1 and TRBJ2-3, with D unresolved. V was shortened by 0 bases and J by 3 bases, with 10 bases between the two germline ends. In germline, CDR1 is MNHNS, CDR2 SASEGT. The CDR3 runs to 15 residues. The CDR3: CASSEAPVQTDTQYF. In DNA form, the CDR3 reads TGTGCCAGCAGTGAAGCCCCGGTACAGACAGATACGCAGTATTTT.

The sample holds many counts of this clonotype. V is TRBV11-2 and J is TRBJ2-5; 7 positions agree with TRBD2. After removal of 5 bases from V and 7 bases from J, the junction contained 10 bases not matched to a gene. Germline CDR1 and CDR2: SGHAT and FQNNGV. This CDR3 is 14 amino acids long. CDR3 residues: CASSLRSGEGTQYF. For the CDR3, the DNA is TGTGCCAGCAGCCTCCGATCCGGGGAGGGGACCCAGTACTTC.

In this sample, this clonotype turned up many times. The chain has TRBV20-1 and TRBJ1-2; 8 bases match TRBD1. The CDR3 has 13 amino acids. Germline V gives CDR1 DFQATT, CDR2 SNEGSKA (reference sequence). V shed 3 bases and J 6 bases; nucleotides not matched to a gene: 6. CDR3 in DNA: TGCAGTGCTAGTCCCGACAGGGGCGATGGCTACACCTTC. It codes for CSASPDRGDGYTF.